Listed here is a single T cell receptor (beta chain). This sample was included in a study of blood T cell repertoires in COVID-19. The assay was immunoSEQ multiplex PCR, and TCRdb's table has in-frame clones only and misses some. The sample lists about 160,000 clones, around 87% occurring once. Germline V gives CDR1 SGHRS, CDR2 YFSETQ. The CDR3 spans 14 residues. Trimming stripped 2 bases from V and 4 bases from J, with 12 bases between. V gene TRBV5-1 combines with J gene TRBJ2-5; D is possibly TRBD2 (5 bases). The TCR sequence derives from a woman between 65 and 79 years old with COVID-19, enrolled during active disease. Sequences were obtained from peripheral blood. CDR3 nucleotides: TGCGCCAGCAGCTTCAAGGATGAGGGAGAGACCCAGTACTTC. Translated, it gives CASSFKDEGETQYF.